The sequence of this TCR beta chain was determined in a study of T cells in Graves' hyperthyroidism and ophthalmopathy (dated by TCRdb to the late 2010s). Regarding the study in general: Peripheral blood samples were taken at the time of initial diagnosis, prior to any treatment. To identify TCR V-J signatures that set the groups apart, the researchers used a discovery cohort of 100 patients, made up of under 50 with Graves' ophthalmopathy and 57 with stable Graves' hyperthyroidism. An independent validation cohort of around 20 hyperthyroidism patients and more than 15 patients who later progressed to ophthalmopathy tested prospective prediction of ophthalmopathy. The approximately 100 discovery patients were randomly split 7:3 into training and test sets. Thyroid tissue and blood T-cell repertoires from more than 5 Graves' hyperthyroidism patients were also compared in the study. Following sampling, methimazole starting at 30 mg daily was given to hyperthyroidism patients, and high-dose intravenous methylprednisolone was given to ophthalmopathy patients. The paper reports TCR Vbeta CDR3 sequencing of approximately 130 peripheral blood samples: some 41 ophthalmopathy, about 75 hyperthyroidism and around 17 progressor patients. The study at large found these results: In validation, progression to ophthalmopathy was predicted by the model with nearly 71% sensitivity and nearly 75% specificity, a median of approximately 7.1 months before onset. Most expanded thyroid clonotypes (frequency above 0.001) were also found in blood, which suggests that blood repertoires may mirror thyroid immune responses. No statistical method was used to set the sample size in advance, and investigators knew the group allocation. A model built on a 13 V-J signature distinguished ophthalmopathy from stable hyperthyroidism, reaching about 88% sensitivity and under 84% specificity in cross-validation and 80%/75% in testing.

The TCR beta CDR3 regions were amplified from the RNA transcripts. The first round of RT-PCR for the TCR CDR3 was performed with the HTBI primer set and the Qiagen OneStep RT-PCR kit. The libraries were constructed in a second round of multiplex PCR and then size-selected and purified. The libraries were sequenced on an Illumina HiSeq2000 using paired-end 100 bp reads. The authors processed their data as follows. SOAPnuke was used to process the raw data, with reads discarded if the reads contained adapters or uncalled bases, had a mean Phred below 15, or lacked an exact constant-primer or identifier match. COPE v1.2.5 was used to merge the high-quality paired reads, and each unique nucleotide sequence was defined as a clonotype. MiTCR v1.1 was used to align clonotypes to the IMGT TRBV, TRBD and TRBJ reference segments. Only V-J combinations with frequency above 0.0001, covering 99% to 99.2% of repertoires, were analysed. A TCS score was defined as the ratio between F50 (clonal expansion) and ExV (chaos), using BLOSUM62-based TCRdist between CDR3 peptides within each V-J. Welch's t-statistics and random forest reduced around 550 V-J features to roughly 13, which were used in a naive Bayes classifier (R e1071). The raw public data were reprocessed by TCRdb itself: fastp quality trimming at Q25, MiXCR clonotype calling, in-frame beta chains only. Every distinct CDR3 protein forms one entry, paired with its most common genes and DNA. The authors' filters were not applied to this entry. The sample yields hundreds of thousands of distinct CDR3 sequences; about 15% were counted once. The ten largest make up 20% to 25% of the sample.

Its CDR3 holds 14 amino acids, cysteine through phenylalanine. The only DNA kept is the CDR3, 42 bases in frame from the first base. V loses 7 bases of germline sequence and J loses 1 base, and the interval between the two ends is 13 bases. This clonotype was recorded many times. What antigen it recognizes has not been identified. The record has no base qualities; no much larger clone is one base away. Stable Graves' hyperthyroidism was defined as the absence of progression to ophthalmopathy over 18 months of follow-up. Hyperthyroidism patients were newly diagnosed, with disease duration under 2 months, and aged 18 to 65 years. The study excluded patients with uncontrolled infections, other autoimmune diseases, pregnancy or lactation. Clinical symptoms, serum thyroxine and TRAb, thyroid ultrasound, and orbital computed tomography formed the basis for the diagnoses. PBMCs were separated from under 11 ml of fresh peripheral blood using Ficoll-Paque density gradient centrifugation. Total RNA was extracted using Trizol reagent, and RNA quality was assessed on an Agilent 2100 Bioanalyzer.

Here the chain combines TRBV12-3 or TRBV12-4 and TRBJ1-1; no D gene is confidently identified. The sequence came from a woman in her twenties or thirties with Graves' hyperthyroidism. The source material was blood. This receptor carries the CDR3 CASNPGGRNTEAFF. The sequence in DNA is TGTGCCAGCAATCCCGGCGGGAGGAACACTGAAGCTTTCTTT.